The source of this T cell receptor (beta chain) is a study of shared clonotypes between healthy human individuals. General study points: Naive subsets usually exceeded memory subsets in estimated richness. Of the naive CD4 clonotypes, roughly 5.5% were shared across several donors.

This CDR3 comprises 15 residues. In germline, CDR1 is SGHNT, CDR2 YYREEE (reference sequence). After removal of 1 base from V and 9 bases from J, the junction contained 4 bases not matched to a gene. CD45RA-negative memory and CD45RA+ naive subsets were split from the CD4+ cells. This clone was picked up one time. Its antigen is not known. Profiling relied on immunoSEQ multiplex PCR, and the TCRdb table lists in-frame clones only, not all of them. The repertoire holds 2 million to 3 million clones, with 93% as singletons. This rearrangement joins TRBV5-4 to TRBJ2-1; 13 nucleotides line up with TRBD2. The sequence was obtained from a man aged 18 to 30 in good health. Some clones in this sample may be carry-over from other donors' samples. The source material was naive CD4+ T cells from PBMCs. Noted subset: CD45RA+ positively selected. The CDR3 sequence is CASSLFGTSGIEQFF. CDR3 DNA sequence: TGTGCCAGCAGCTTGTTCGGGACTAGCGGGATTGAGCAGTTCTTC.